This TCR beta chain was retrieved from a study of cytomegalovirus exposure and HLA in healthy donors (dated by TCRdb to about 2017). Regarding the study in general: According to an earlier analysis of 550 to 700 of the donors, about 180 million T cells yielded 120 million or so unique TCR beta sequences and 276 Gb of sequence data. Genome-wide SNP genotypes for about 55% of the roughly 670 donors were used in a later genetic analysis, which treated that subset as a discovery cohort. Every discovery cohort repertoire had been produced on one sequencing platform. A separate validation cohort of roughly 130 different subjects was used in addition to the roughly 720-subject first cohort. Rather than drawing on any new phenotypic data, the later analysis identified candidate immune exposures from TCR beta sequences and the way those sequences occurred across donors. Both class I and class II loci were covered by HLA typing, at four-digit resolution. An earlier analysis of about 620 of the donors applied high-throughput TCR beta sequencing to assess whether each TCR beta V gene segment acted as functional or pseudogenic. Roughly 5 DR-DQ haplotypes were handled as single units for association and clustering, since linkage in the cohort was strong. An early release covering approximately 600 HLA-typed donors comprised 300 to 350 gigabases of sequencing data and 85 million or so unique TCR sequences. To predict cytomegalovirus infection status, the study brought together high-throughput TCR immunosequencing, statistical association of individual TCRs with disease status, and machine learning. In a later analysis, previously published TCR beta repertoires from hundreds of donors were re-analyzed and high-resolution HLA genotyping was added so that TCR occurrence patterns could be studied. Across under 500 genotyped donors of the cohort, an average of roughly 230,000 unique TCR beta nucleotide sequences per donor were sequenced, and 15% to 20% of those sequences were non-productive. The study aimed to test whether cataloging public T cell receptors could reveal signatures of past pathogen exposure. Of the approximately 400 genotyped donors, around 81% fell in the genetic ancestry cluster associated with self-reported Caucasian donors. Using immunosequencing, the study profiled T cell repertoires from about 610 subjects and related those repertoires to cytomegalovirus serostatus. Donor age, sex, ethnicity and CMV serostatus were compiled alongside the repertoire data. Typing coverage varied by locus: roughly 629-630 donors for A, B, C, DRB1 and DQB1; roughly 500 for DQA1; about 600 for DPA1; under 490 for DPB1. Study-wide conclusions, independent of this receptor: A total of about 180 TCR beta chains were listed by the study as associated with cytomegalovirus. Because some donors lacked HLA typing at each locus, the association tests relied only on the typed subset. The 87-base-pair reads could not distinguish some IMGT-functional V segments, including TRBV6-2 and TRBV6-3, so those segments were excluded. In a later genetic analysis, a missense DCLRE1C variant was associated with V-gene and J-gene trimming of TCR beta chains, and the association was replicated in an independent cohort. A further reported finding was that TCR beta sequences accurately predicted the HLA-A and HLA-B alleles for most subjects in the first cohort. In a later analysis, some 17,000 TCR beta sequences were associated with specific HLA alleles at a false discovery rate of 0.05. The cohort was sequenced for TCR beta chains only, and without alpha or paired-chain data the features that could be detected were limited. In an earlier analysis of around 500 of the donors, most TCR beta V segments appeared in productive rearrangements about 87% or about 30% of the time, broadly matching IMGT annotations. Compared with equally common non-associated chains, HLA-associated TCR beta chains in a later analysis were more clonally expanded and had lower generation probabilities. According to a later analysis, most CMV-associated TCR beta chains appeared to be HLA-restricted, and the HLA associations seemed to be driven largely by CMV exposure. According to a later analysis, parvovirus B19, influenza, CMV and Epstein-Barr virus appeared linked to several top co-occurrence clusters. Across donors, most TCR sequences were observed very rarely, whereas some public TCRs were present in many individuals. Compared with the 666-donor mean, donors in an Asian-associated ancestry cluster had fewer N-insertions in productive TCRs, according to a later genetic analysis. Correlated functional status among segregating V segments might be attributable to linkage disequilibrium, but an unknown experimental factor could not be ruled out. CMV serostatus was the only immune exposure information available for the cohort. A later analysis found that TCR association rates varied across HLA loci, with DRB1 alleles showing the most associated TCRs and HLA-C alleles the fewest. The sequencing pipeline was judged likely to have produced a cluster of highly shared sequence variants as a technical artifact. When HLA alleles, especially DR and DQ, strongly co-occurred, attributing TCR associations to individual alleles was difficult. Cytomegalovirus status was reported to be diagnosed by the classifier with high specificity and sensitivity in both the original and validation cohorts. In vitro tests confirmed that a few of the cytomegalovirus-associated TCR beta chains recognize cytomegalovirus antigens. Presence/absence analyses assumed roughly uniform sequencing depth across donors, an assumption that may not hold. The authors suggested that the approach could potentially be extended to other disease states and immunological phenotypes. Because counts were too low, 15 to 20 rarely observed V segments, including chromosome 9 orphons, were left out of the earlier analysis of 587 of the donors.

Trimming leaves V shorter by 2 bases and J shorter by 10 bases, with the junction holding 12 bases beyond the gene matches. In the germline V gene, CDR1 corresponds to SGHRS and CDR2 to YFSETQ. The CDR3 spans 17 residues, from the cysteine through the phenylalanine. The sequence is cut down to CDR3 DNA, 51 bases in frame from base 1. This clone came up a few times. Its target antigen remains unknown. The input lacks base qualities; no much larger clone sits a single base away. The cohort was made up of about 670 healthy bone marrow donors. At the time of sampling, all cohort members were nominally healthy, though unrecorded immune exposures were likely present. The donor was CMV seronegative and belonged to the group of 352 seronegative cohort members. A peripheral blood sample was provided by each donor, and peripheral blood mononuclear cells were used for TCR beta sequencing. The Qiagen DNeasy Blood Extraction Kit was used to extract genomic DNA from the blood cell samples.

The receptor library was made with the immunoSEQ multiplex PCR assay. For the multiplex PCR, a mixture combining 60 forward primers for TCR Vbeta segments and 13 reverse primers for TCR Jbeta segments was used. The CDR3 region of rearranged TCR beta genes was amplified from genomic DNA with a multiplex PCR assay. The Illumina HiSeq System was used to sequence the amplified TCR beta libraries as 87-base-pair reads. The paper's processing steps were these. Across the roughly 670 repertoires, a later analysis counted approximately 75 million unique TCR beta chains, around 11 million of which were shared by at least two donors. A nearest-neighbor algorithm error-corrected the raw reads and collapsed the reads into unique sequences, merging closely related sequences to remove PCR and sequencing errors. V, D and J gene segments were assigned by aligning CDR3 sequences to IMGT reference sequences. For a sequence to be retained, a match of at least six nucleotides to both a V gene segment and a J gene segment was required. Rearrangements were classified as productive when the CDR3 lacked stop codons and remained in frame with V and J, and all other rearrangements were classified as non-productive. Following IMGT convention, CDR3 was defined as the stretch from the second conserved V-encoded cysteine up to the conserved J-encoded phenylalanine. In an earlier analysis of approximately 500 of the donors, sequences lacking an unambiguous match to a single V gene segment were excluded. An earlier analysis of a few hundred of the donors classified V segments as functional when productive rearrangements were above 56.7% and as segregating when the standard deviation between donors was above 5%. A statistical classification framework was built for diagnosing cytomegalovirus status from the catalog of TCR beta chain sequences. In a later analysis, TCR nucleotide sequences were compared against IMGT/GENE-DB human TR gene sequences so that V and J genes could be assigned. The TCRdist pipeline was used in a later analysis to assign CDR3 sequences and most-parsimonious VDJ recombination scenarios. A later analysis defined each TCR beta chain by its CDR3 amino acid sequence plus V-gene family, and excluded reads lacking a unique V-gene family. To address suspected cross-contamination and a sequencing artifact, a later analysis removed 550 to 750 highly shared, low-generation-probability nucleotide sequences. A later analysis calculated a clonal expansion index for each public chain from normalized within-repertoire ranks of inferred template counts. Generation probabilities in a later analysis came from a VDJ recombination model fitted to out-of-frame rearrangements, and those results were checked against IGoR. Hypergeometric tests were used in a later analysis to score TCR-TCR, TCR-HLA and TCR-CMV co-occurrence, with a repertoire-size bias correction applied to the TCR pairs. To estimate false discovery rates, a later analysis permuted the HLA or CMV assignments 20 times. In a later analysis, co-occurring TCRs were grouped with DBSCAN, and TCRdist sequence similarity was added when clustering was performed within HLA-allele-positive subsets. Repertoires with fewer than 30,000 or more than 120,000 public chains, plus five repertoires with anomalous nucleotide sharing, were excluded from co-occurrence clustering. TCRdb carries this immuneACCESS record with in-frame sequences only. Its versions omit some clonotypes, under half of them owing to an unresolved V gene in the studies checked, with the rest unexplained. V and J calls and clone size are given by that table; D and trimming were obtained from the DNA. This sample comprises around 200,000 clones, around four fifths of them detected only once. Together, the top ten hold 2.5% to 3.5% of the sample.

Material: PBMCs. This chain is built from TRBV5-1 and TRBJ1-6; 10 middle bases align to TRBD1. The receptor's source is a female donor in good health and CMV-seronegative. The CDR3 has the sequence CASSFQSGTGEESPLHF. The DNA sequence is TGCGCCAGCAGCTTCCAATCCGGGACAGGGGAAGAATCACCCCTCCACTTT.